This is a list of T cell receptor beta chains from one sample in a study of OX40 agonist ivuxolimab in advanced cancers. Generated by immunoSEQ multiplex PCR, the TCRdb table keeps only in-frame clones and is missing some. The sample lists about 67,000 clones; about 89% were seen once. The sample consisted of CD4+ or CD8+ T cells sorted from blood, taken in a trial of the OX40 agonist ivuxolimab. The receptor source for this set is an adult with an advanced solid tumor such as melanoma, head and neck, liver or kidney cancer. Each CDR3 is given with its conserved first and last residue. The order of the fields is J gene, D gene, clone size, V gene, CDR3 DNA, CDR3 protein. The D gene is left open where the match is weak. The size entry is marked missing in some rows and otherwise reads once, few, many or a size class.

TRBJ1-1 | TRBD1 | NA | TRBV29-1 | TGCAGCGGTAAGACAGGGATTCCTGAAGCTTTCTTT | CSGKTGIPEAFF
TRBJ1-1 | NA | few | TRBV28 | TGTGCCAGCCATTACGGAGCGGATAACACTGAAGCTTTCTTT | CASHYGADNTEAFF
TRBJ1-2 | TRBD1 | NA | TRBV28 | TGTGCCAGCAGGACGGGACAGGGAAACTATGGCTACACCTTC | CASRTGQGNYGYTF
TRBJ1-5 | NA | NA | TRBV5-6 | TGTGCCAGCAGCTCCCGGGGCAGTAGCAATCAGCCCCAGCATTTT | CASSSRGSSNQPQHF
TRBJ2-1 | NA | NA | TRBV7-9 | TGTGCCAGCAGCCCTAAGACAGAACCGAGCTCCTACAATGAGCAGTTCTTC | CASSPKTEPSSYNEQFF
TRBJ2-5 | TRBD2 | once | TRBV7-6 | TGTGCCAGCAGCCCAAGACAGCTACCGACTAGCCCCGGGACCCAGTACTTC | CASSPRQLPTSPGTQYF
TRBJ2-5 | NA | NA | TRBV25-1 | TGTGCCAGCAGTTTAGCCGCCGGGGCGACCCAGTACTTC | CASSLAAGATQYF
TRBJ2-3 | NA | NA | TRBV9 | TGTGCCAGCAGCCGGTACGGCGGAGGCACAGATACGCAGTATTTT | CASSRYGGGTDTQYF
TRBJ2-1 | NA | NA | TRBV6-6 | TGTGCCAGCAGTTTCTCCGGGGGTAATGAGCAGTTCTTC | CASSFSGGNEQFF
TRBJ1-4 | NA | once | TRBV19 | TGTGCCAGTAGTATAACGGGACCGCCCGGAGGTGAAAAACTGTTTTTT | CASSITGPPGGEKLFF
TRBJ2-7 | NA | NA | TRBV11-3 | TGTGCCAGCAGCCCAACACAGGGAACCTACGAGCAGTACTTC | CASSPTQGTYEQYF
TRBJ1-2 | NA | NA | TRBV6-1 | TGTGCCAGCGGCCTTCAGCAGAGCTACACCTTC | CASGLQQSYTF
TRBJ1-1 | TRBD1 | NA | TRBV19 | TGTGCCAGCAAAGGGGGACAGTCGAACACTGAAGCTTTCTTT | CASKGGQSNTEAFF
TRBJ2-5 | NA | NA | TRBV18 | TGTGCCAGCTCACCACTGGTCCCTGCAGGATCGCCCCAAGAGACCCAGTACTTC | CASSPLVPAGSPQETQYF
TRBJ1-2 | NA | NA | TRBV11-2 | TGTGCCAGCAGCTTAGCGGCGTCCGGCTATGGCTACACCTTC | CASSLAASGYGYTF
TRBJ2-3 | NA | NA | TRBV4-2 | TGTGCCAGCAGCCAAGTTGGTCCTATGAGGGTTACAGATACGCAGTATTTT | CASSQVGPMRVTDTQYF
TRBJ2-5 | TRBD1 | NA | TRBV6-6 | TGTGCCAGCAGTTTGGGACAGCCGAAAGAGACCCAGTACTTC | CASSLGQPKETQYF
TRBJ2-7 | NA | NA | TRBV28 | TGTGCCAGCAGTAACAGGCTTTCCTCCTACGAGCAGTACTTC | CASSNRLSSYEQYF
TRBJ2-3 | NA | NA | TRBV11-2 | TGTGCCAGCAGTCGATTCCGGGCCTACACAGATACGCAGTATTTT | CASSRFRAYTDTQYF
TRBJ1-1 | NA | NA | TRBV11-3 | TGTGCCAGCAGCACGAAGCCGAACACTGAAGCTTTCTTT | CASSTKPNTEAFF
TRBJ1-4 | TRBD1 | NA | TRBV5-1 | TGCGCCAGCAGCCCCGAACCCAGGGGGACTAATGAAAAACTGTTTTTT | CASSPEPRGTNEKLFF
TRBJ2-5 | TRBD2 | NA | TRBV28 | TGTGCCAGTGGACTAGCGGGAGCGTTCGTTCGTCAAGAGACCCAGTACTTC | CASGLAGAFVRQETQYF
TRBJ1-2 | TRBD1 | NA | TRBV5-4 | TGTGCCAGCAGCCGGGGGCCCGACAGGGGCTATGGCTACACCTTC | CASSRGPDRGYGYTF
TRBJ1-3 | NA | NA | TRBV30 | TGTGCCTGGAGTGTAGATAGCTCTGGAAACACCATATATTTT | CAWSVDSSGNTIYF
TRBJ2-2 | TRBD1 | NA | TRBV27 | TGTGCCAGCAGTTTCAGTGGGGACAGTAAAACCGGGGAGCTGTTTTTT | CASSFSGDSKTGELFF
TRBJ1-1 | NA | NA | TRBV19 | TGTGCCAGTAGTATTTACGGCACGAACACTGAAGCTTTCTTT | CASSIYGTNTEAFF
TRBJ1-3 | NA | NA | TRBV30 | TGTGCCTGGAGTGGAGGGGCCGGAAACACCATATATTTT | CAWSGGAGNTIYF